What follows are 4 T cell receptor beta chains derived from one specimen sequenced in a study of shared clonotypes between healthy human individuals. This table comes from immunoSEQ multiplex PCR, and its TCRdb copy is limited to in-frame clones, with some not included. The table includes around 2.5 million clones, approximately 93% detected once. The sequencing input was naive CD4+ T cells from PBMCs. Noted subset: CD45RA+ positively selected. Receptor source: a man between 18 and 29 years old in good health. Some clones in this sample may be carry-over from other donors' samples.

This clone has only a few counts. A junction end diverges from the germline sequence, so it may reflect a read error. The V gene is TRBV6-5, the J gene TRBJ2-7; possible D gene TRBD1, 5 bases. The CDR3 length is 12 residues. Germline CDR1 and CDR2: MNHEY and SVGAGI. The CDR3 loop reads CANKKGREKPHF. The CDR3 nucleotides read TGTGCCAACAAGAAGGGCAGGGAAAAACCGCACTTC.

The chain employs TRBV27 and TRBJ2-3, with TRBD2 identical over 8 bases. V trimming: 6 bases; J trimming: 1 base; junction bases outside the gene matches: 12. There are 17 residues in the CDR3. Looked up from germline, CDR1 is MNHEY and CDR2 is SMNVEV (reference sequence). The CDR3 reads CASSSPGAGVGTDTQYF. CDR3 sequence (DNA): TGTGCCAGCAGCTCGCCGGGAGCGGGAGTGGGCACAGATACGCAGTATTTT.

The chain joins TRBV28 to TRBJ1-1, with D uncertain. In germline, CDR1 is MDHEN, CDR2 SYDVKM. Trimming took off 1 base at V and 4 bases at J, with 10 bases between the two ends. CDR3 length: 14 amino acids. Written as DNA, the CDR3 is TGTGCCAGCAGTTTATCGGGGTACGCCACTGAAGCTTTCTTT. It is translated as CASSLSGYATEAFF.

The gene calls are TRBV19 and TRBJ1-2; D gene uncertain. V gave up 5 bases and J gave up 0 bases, with 13 bases separating them. Germline loops: CDR1 LNHDA, CDR2 SQIVND (reference sequence). The CDR3 consists of 15 residues. The CDR3 loop reads CASSLRAVPNYGYTF. Here the CDR3 DNA reads TGTGCCAGTAGTCTTCGAGCGGTCCCTAACTATGGCTACACCTTC.